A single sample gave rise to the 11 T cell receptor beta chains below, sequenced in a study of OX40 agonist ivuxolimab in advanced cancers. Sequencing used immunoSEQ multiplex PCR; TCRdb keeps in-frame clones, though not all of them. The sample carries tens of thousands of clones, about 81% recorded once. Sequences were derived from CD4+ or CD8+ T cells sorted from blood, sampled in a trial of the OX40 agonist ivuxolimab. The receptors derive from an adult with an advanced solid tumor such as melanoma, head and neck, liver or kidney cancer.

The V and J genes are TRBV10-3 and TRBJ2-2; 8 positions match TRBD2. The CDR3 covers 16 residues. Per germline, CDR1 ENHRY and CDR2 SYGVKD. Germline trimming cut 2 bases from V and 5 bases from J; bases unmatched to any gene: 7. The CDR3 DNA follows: TGTGCCATCAGTGAGACGGGGGGGCTATTGACCGGGGAGCTGTTTTTT. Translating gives CAISETGGLLTGELFF.

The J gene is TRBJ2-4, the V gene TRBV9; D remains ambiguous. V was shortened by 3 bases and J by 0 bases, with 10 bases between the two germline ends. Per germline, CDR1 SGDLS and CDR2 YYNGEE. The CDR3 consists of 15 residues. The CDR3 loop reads CASSEGFLAKNIQYF. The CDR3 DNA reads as TGTGCCAGCAGCGAGGGATTTTTAGCCAAAAACATTCAGTACTTC.

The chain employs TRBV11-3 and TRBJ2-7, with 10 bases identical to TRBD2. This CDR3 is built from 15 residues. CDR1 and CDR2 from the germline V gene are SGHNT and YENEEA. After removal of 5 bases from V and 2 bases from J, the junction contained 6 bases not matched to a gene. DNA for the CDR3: TGTGCCAGCAGCACCACTAGCGGGACTACCTACGAGCAGTACTTC. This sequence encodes CASSTTSGTTYEQYF.

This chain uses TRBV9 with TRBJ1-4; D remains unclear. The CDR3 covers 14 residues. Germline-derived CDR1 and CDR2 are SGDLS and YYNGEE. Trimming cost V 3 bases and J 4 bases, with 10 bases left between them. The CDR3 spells CASSAAGGNEKLFF. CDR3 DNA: TGTGCCAGCAGCGCCGCCGGAGGTAATGAAAAACTGTTTTTT.

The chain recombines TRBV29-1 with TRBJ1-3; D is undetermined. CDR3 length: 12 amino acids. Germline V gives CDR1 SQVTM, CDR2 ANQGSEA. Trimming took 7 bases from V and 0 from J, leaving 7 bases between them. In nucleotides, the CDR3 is TGCAGCGCTGGGGACTCTGGAAACACCATATATTTT. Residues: CSAGDSGNTIYF.

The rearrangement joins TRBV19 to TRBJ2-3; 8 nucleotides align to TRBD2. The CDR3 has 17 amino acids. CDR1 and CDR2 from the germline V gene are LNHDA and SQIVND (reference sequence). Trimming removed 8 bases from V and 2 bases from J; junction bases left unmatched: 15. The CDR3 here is CASGGTSETIYTDTQYF. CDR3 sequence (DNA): TGTGCCAGTGGGGGGACTAGTGAGACCATATACACAGATACGCAGTATTTT. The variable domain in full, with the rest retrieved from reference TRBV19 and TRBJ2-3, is DGGITQSPKYLFRKEGQNVTLSCEQNLNHDAMYWYRQDPGQGLRLIYYSQIVNDFQKGDIAEGYSVSREKKESFPLTVTSAQKNPTAFYLCASGGTSETIYTDTQYFGPGTRLTVL.

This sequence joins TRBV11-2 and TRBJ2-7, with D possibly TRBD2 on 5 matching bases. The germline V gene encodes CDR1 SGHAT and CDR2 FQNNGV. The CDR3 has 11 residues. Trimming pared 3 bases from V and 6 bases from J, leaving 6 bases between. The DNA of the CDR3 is TGTGCCAGCAGCTTGGCGGGCGAGCAGTACTTC. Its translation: CASSLAGEQYF. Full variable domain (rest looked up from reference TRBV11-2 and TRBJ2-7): EAGVAQSPRYKIIEKRQSVAFWCNPISGHATLYWYQQILGQGPKLLIQFQNNGVVDDSQLPKDRFSAERLKGVDSTLKIQPAKLEDSAVYLCASSLAGEQYFGPGTRLTVT.

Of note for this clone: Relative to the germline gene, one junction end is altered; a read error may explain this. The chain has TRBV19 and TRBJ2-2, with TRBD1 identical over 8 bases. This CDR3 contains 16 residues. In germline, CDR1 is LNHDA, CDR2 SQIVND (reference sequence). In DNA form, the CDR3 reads TGTGCCAGTACTATATACGGACAGGGCGACACCGGGGAGCTGTTTTTT. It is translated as CASTIYGQGDTGELFF.

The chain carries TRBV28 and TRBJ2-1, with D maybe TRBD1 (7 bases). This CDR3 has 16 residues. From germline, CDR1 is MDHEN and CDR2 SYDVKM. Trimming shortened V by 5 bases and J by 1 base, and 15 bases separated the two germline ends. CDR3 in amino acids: CASSPLTGRSYNEQFF. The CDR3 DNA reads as TGTGCCAGCAGTCCGTTGACAGGGAGGTCCTACAATGAGCAGTTCTTC.

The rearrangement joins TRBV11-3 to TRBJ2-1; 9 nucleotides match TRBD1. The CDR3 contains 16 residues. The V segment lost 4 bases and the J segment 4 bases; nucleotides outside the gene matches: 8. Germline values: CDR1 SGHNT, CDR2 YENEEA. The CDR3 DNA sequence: TGTGCCAGCAGCTCATCGGCCGGGACAGGGTACAATGAGCAGTTCTTC. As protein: CASSSSAGTGYNEQFF. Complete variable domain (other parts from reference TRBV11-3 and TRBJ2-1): EAGVVQSPRYKIIEKKQPVAFWCNPISGHNTLYWYLQNLGQGPELLIRYENEEAVDDSQLPKDRFSAERLKGVDSTLKIQPAELGDSAVYLCASSSSAGTGYNEQFFGPGTRLTVL.

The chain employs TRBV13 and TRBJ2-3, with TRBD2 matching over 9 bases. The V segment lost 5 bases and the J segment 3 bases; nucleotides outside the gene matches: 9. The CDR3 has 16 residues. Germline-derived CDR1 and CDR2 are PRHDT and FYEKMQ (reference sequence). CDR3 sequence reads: CASSISGGRGTDTQYF. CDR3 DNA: TGTGCCAGCAGCATAAGCGGGGGGCGAGGTACAGATACGCAGTATTTT. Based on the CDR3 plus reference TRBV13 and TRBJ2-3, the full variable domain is AAGVIQSPRHLIKEKRETATLKCYPIPRHDTVYWYQQGPGQDPQFLISFYEKMQSDKGSIPDRFSAQQFSDYHSELNMSSLELGDSALYFCASSISGGRGTDTQYFGPGTRLTVL.